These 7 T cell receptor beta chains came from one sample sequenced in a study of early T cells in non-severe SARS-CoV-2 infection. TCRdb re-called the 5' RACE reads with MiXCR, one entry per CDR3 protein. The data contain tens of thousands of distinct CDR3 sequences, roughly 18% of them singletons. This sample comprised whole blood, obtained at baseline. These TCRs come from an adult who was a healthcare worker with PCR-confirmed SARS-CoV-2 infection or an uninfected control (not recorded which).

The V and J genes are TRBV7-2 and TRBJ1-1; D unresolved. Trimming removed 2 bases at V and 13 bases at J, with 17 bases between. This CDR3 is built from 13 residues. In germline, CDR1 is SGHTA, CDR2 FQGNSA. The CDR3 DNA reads TGTGCCAGCAGCTTACGAAGGACCGAGCAGGTTTTCTTT. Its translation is CASSLRRTEQVFF. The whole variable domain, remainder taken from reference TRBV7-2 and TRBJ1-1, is GAGVSQSPSNKVTEKGKDVELRCDPISGHTALYWYRQSLGQGLEFLIYFQGNSAPDKSGLPSDRFSAERTGGSVSTLTIQRTQQEDSAVYLCASSLRRTEQVFFGQGTRLTVV.

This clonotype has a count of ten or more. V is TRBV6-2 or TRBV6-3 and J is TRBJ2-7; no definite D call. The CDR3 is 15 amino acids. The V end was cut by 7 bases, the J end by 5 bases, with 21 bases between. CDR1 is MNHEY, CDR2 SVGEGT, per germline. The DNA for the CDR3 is TGTGCCAGCACCAAAGAGGTGACCCGCAACCACGAGCAGTACTTC. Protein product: CASTKEVTRNHEQYF.

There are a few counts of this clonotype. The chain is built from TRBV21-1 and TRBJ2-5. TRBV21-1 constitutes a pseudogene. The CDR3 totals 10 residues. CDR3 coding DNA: TGTGCCAGCAGCAAAGCCAAGGGGTACTTC. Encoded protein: CASSKAKGYF.

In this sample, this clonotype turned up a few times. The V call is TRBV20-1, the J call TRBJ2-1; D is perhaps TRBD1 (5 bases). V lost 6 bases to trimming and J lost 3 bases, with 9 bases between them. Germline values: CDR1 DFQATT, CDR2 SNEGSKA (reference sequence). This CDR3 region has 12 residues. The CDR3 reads CSARRGYNEQFF. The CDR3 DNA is TGCAGTGCCCGAAGGGGCTACAATGAGCAGTTCTTC.

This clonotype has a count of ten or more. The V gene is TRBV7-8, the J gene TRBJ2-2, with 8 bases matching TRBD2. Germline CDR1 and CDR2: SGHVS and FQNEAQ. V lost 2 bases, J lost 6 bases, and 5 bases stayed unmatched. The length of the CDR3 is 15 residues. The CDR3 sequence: CASSLNGGAPGELFF. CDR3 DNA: TGTGCCAGCAGCTTAAACGGGGGGGCCCCCGGGGAGCTGTTTTTT.

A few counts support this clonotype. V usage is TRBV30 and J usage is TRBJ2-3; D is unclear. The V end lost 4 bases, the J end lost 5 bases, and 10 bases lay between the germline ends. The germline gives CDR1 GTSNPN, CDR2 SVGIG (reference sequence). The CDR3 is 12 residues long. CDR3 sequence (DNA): TGTGCCTGGAAAGAAGGCGGAGATACGCAGTATTTT. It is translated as CAWKEGGDTQYF. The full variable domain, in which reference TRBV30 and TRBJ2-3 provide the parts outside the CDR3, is SQTIHQWPATLVQPVGSPLSLECTVEGTSNPNLYWYRQAAGRGLQLLFYSVGIGQISSEVPQNLSASRPQDRQFILSSKKLLLSDSGFYLCAWKEGGDTQYFGPGTRLTVL.

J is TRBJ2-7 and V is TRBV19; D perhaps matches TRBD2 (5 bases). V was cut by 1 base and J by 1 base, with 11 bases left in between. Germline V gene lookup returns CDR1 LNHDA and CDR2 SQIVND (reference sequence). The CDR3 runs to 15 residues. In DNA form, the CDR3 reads TGTGCCAGTAGTATAGCGCGGACTCAATCCTACGAGCAGTACTTC. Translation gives CASSIARTQSYEQYF.